This entry concerns a single T cell receptor (beta chain). The antigen is not known. Time point: cycle 4 day 1 (C4D1), after five to seven weeks of nivolumab. Autologous stem cell transplantation was followed by relapse in every patient, and brentuximab vedotin exposure varied. Through magnetic negative selection, CD8+ T cells were separated from PBMCs that had been thawed. Classifying best responses yielded complete response, partial response or progressive disease. This sample was taken from a study of PD-1 blockade in classical Hodgkin lymphoma. Germline V gene data show CDR1 as MNHNY and CDR2 as SVGAGI (reference sequence). Germline trimming cut 6 bases from V and 4 bases from J; bases unmatched to any gene: 3. The CDR3 has 12 amino acids. The method was immunoSEQ multiplex PCR; TCRdb's version includes in-frame clones alone and lacks a portion of them. The sample includes 20,000 or so clones, less than 90% of them seen just once.

Broader study findings: Complete responders' baseline diversity resembled that of newly diagnosed patients. Exclusion was the outcome for patients who began nivolumab under 1 year after ASCT.

Sequencing used CD8+ T cells from blood, obtained before the fourth cycle of nivolumab. The chain recombines TRBV6-6 with TRBJ2-7; 7 bases align to TRBD2. This sequence was found in a human donor with classical Hodgkin lymphoma. The CDR3 loop reads CASSLGGYEQYF. The CDR3 DNA is TGTGCCAGCAGCCTCGGGGGGTACGAGCAGTACTTC.